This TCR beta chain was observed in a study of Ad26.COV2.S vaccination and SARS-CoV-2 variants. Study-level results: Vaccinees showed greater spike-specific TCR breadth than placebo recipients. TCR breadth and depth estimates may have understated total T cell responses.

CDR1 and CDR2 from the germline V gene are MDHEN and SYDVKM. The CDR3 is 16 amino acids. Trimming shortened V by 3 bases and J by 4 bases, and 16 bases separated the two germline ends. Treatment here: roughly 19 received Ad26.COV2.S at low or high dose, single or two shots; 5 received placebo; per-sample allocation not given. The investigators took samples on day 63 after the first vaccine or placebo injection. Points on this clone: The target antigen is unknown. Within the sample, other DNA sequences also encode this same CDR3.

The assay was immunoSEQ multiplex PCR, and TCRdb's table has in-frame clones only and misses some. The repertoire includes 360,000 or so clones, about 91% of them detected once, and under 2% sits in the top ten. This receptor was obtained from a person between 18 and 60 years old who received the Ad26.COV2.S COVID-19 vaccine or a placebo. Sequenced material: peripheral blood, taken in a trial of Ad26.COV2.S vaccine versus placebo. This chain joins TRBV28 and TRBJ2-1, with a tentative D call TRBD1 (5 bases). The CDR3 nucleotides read TGTGCCAGCAGTTTTCTCTCAGGGAAGAGTTACAATGAGCAGTTCTTC. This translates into CASSFLSGKSYNEQFF.